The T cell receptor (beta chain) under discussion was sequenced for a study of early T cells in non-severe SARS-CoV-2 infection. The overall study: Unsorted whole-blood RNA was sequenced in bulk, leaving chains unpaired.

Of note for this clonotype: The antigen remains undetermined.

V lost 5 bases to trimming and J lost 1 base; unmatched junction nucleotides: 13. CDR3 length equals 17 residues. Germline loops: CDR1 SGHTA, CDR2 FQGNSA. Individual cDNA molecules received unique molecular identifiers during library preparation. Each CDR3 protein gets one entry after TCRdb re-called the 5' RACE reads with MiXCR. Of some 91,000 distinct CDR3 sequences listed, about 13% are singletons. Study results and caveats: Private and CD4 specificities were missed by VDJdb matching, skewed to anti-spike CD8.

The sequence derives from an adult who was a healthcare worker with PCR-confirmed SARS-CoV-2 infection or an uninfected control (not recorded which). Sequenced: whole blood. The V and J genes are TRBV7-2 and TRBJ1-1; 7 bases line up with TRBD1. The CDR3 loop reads CASSPRVRGLKNTEAFF. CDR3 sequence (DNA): TGTGCCAGCAGCCCAAGGGTTAGGGGGCTCAAGAACACTGAAGCTTTCTTT.